This T cell receptor beta chain was obtained from a study of beta chain features in type 1 diabetes. Concerning this clone itself: Its antigen is unknown.

Study conclusions and caveats: More deletions and fewer insertions at VDJ junctions were seen in type 1 diabetes patients. Significant though moderate, a shortening of TCRB CDR3s appeared in all four CD4+ subsets of Type 1 diabetes patients.

Isolated RNA was reverse transcribed in full, so expressed TCRB transcripts were sequenced. Sequencing was performed with immunoSEQ multiplex PCR; in TCRdb, only in-frame clones are kept and a portion is missing. Among about 230,000 clones, approximately 16% were seen once, and the ten largest hold more than 0.075%. CDR1 is SQVTM and CDR2 is ANQGSEA in the germline V gene. The V gene lost 3 bases and the J gene lost 6 bases, with 15 bases spanning the gap. The CDR3 extends over 14 amino acids. The TCR was taken from a man aged 25 to 45 with type 1 diabetes. The V gene is TRBV29-1, the J gene TRBJ2-1; no clear D. Material for sequencing was naive CD4+ T cells from blood. CDR3 residues: CSVDGPLSLNEQFF. DNA of the CDR3: TGCAGCGTTGATGGGCCTCTTTCGCTCAATGAGCAGTTCTTC.